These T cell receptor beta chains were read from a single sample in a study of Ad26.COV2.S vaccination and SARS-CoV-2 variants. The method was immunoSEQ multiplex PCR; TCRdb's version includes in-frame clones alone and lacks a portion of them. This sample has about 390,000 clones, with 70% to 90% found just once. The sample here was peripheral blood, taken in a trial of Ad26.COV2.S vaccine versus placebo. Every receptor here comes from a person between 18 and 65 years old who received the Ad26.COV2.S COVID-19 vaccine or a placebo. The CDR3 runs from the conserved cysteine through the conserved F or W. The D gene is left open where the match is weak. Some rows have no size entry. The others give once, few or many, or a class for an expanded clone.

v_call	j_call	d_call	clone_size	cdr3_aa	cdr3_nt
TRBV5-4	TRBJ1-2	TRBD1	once	CASSSGQEHYGYTF	TGTGCCAGCAGCTCAGGACAGGAGCACTATGGCTACACCTTC
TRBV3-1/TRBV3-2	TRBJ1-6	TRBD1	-	CASSLGQGIHSPLHF	TGTGCCAGCAGCCTTGGACAGGGAATACATTCACCCCTCCACTTT
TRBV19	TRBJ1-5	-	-	CASSIVRDQPQHF	TGTGCCAGTAGTATAGTTAGAGATCAGCCCCAGCATTTT
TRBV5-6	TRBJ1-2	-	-	CASSFPEINYGYTF	TGTGCCAGCAGCTTCCCGGAGATTAACTATGGCTACACCTTC
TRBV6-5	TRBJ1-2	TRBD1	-	CASNIRTGAYGYTF	TGTGCCAGCAACATAAGGACAGGGGCCTATGGCTACACCTTC
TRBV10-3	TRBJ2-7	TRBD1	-	CAITIGQGVGEQYF	TGTGCCATCACCATAGGACAGGGGGTAGGGGAGCAGTACTTC
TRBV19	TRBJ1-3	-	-	CASKDQRDRNTIYF	TGTGCCAGCAAGGATCAGAGGGACAGAAACACCATATATTTT
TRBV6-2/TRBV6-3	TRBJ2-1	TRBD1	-	CASSGNIDGTAPYNEQFF	TGTGCCAGCAGTGGCAATATCGATGGGACAGCCCCTTACAATGAGCAGTTCTTC
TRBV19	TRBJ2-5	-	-	CASSPRGNAIREETQYF	TGTGCCAGTAGCCCGCGAGGTAATGCGATAAGAGAAGAGACCCAGTACTTC
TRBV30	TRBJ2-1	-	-	CAWNSNSYNEQFF	TGTGCCTGGAACAGTAACTCCTACAATGAGCAGTTCTTC
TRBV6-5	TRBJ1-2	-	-	CASRSDGGYTF	TGTGCCAGCAGATCCGACGGCGGCTACACCTTC
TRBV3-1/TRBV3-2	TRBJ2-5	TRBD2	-	CASSQRLADQETQYF	TGTGCCAGCAGCCAGAGACTAGCGGACCAAGAGACCCAGTACTTC
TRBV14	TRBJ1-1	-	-	CASSQLGWRDTEAFF	TGTGCCAGCAGCCAACTGGGATGGAGGGACACTGAAGCTTTCTTT
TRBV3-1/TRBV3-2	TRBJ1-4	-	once	CASGKQGGEKLFF	TGTGCCAGCGGGAAGCAGGGTGGTGAAAAACTGTTTTTT
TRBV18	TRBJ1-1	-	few	CASSPRAGRMNTEAFF	TGTGCCAGCTCGCCCAGGGCGGGAAGGATGAACACTGAAGCTTTCTTT
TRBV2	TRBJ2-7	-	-	CASSVRQGYEQYF	TGTGCCAGCAGTGTCAGGCAGGGGTACGAGCAGTACTTC
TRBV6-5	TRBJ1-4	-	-	CASSYSRGGEKLFF	TGTGCCAGCAGTTACTCGAGAGGAGGGGAAAAACTGTTTTTT
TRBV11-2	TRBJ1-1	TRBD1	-	CASSLAGQGDTEAFF	TGTGCCAGCAGCTTAGCGGGACAGGGGGACACTGAAGCTTTCTTT
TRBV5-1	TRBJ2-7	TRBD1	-	CASSLETGDYEQYF	TGCGCCAGCAGCTTGGAGACAGGGGACTACGAGCAGTACTTC
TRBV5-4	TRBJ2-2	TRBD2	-	CASTRAGGNTGELFF	TGTGCCAGCACCAGAGCGGGGGGGAACACCGGGGAGCTGTTTTTT
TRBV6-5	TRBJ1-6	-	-	CASSRDDFNSPLHF	TGTGCCAGCAGTAGGGACGATTTTAATTCACCCCTCCACTTT
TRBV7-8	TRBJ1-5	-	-	CASSLYGQGNQPQHF	TGTGCCAGCAGCCTCTACGGCCAGGGCAATCAGCCCCAGCATTTT
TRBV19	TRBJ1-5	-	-	CASSITGRTFTQPQHF	TGTGCCAGTAGTATAACCGGAAGGACATTCACACAGCCCCAGCATTTT
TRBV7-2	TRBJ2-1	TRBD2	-	CASSKSGGADEQFF	TGTGCCAGCAGCAAGAGCGGGGGGGCCGATGAGCAGTTCTTC
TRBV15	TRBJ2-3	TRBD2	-	CATSRDRGVDTQYF	TGTGCCACCAGCAGAGATCGGGGGGTAGATACGCAGTATTTT
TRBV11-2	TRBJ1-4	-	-	CASSSLTWGKLFF	TGTGCCAGCAGCTCCTTGACCTGGGGAAAACTGTTTTTT
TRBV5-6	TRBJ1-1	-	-	CASSLLGQGITEAFF	TGTGCCAGCAGCTTGTTGGGCCAGGGTATCACTGAAGCTTTCTTT
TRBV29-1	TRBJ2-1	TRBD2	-	CSVNAGGGEEQFF	TGCAGCGTTAACGCGGGAGGGGGTGAGGAGCAGTTCTTC
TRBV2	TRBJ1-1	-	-	CASRGNRVNTEAFF	TGTGCCAGCAGGGGTAATCGGGTGAACACTGAAGCTTTCTTT
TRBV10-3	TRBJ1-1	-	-	CAVGGVAEAFF	TGTGCCGTCGGGGGGGTTGCTGAAGCTTTCTTT
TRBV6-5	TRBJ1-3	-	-	CASSPTGLSGNTIYF	TGTGCCAGCAGCCCGACAGGACTCTCTGGAAACACCATATATTTT
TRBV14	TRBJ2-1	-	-	CASSQRLPLASQHNEQFF	TGTGCCAGCAGCCAACGCCTCCCCCTAGCCAGCCAACACAATGAGCAGTTCTTC
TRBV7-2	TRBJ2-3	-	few	CASSLGLRLGGADTQYF	TGTGCCAGCAGCTTAGGGTTACGCCTGGGTGGGGCGGATACGCAGTATTTT
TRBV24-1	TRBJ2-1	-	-	CATSERGPSYNEQFF	TGTGCCACCAGTGAAAGGGGACCGTCCTACAATGAGCAGTTCTTC
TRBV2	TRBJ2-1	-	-	CASTTIPEGGHYNEQFF	TGTGCCAGCACCACCATCCCGGAGGGGGGGCACTACAATGAGCAGTTCTTC
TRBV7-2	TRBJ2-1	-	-	CASSLISIGVYKTEQFF	TGTGCCAGCAGCTTAATCAGTATAGGGGTATACAAGACGGAGCAGTTCTTC
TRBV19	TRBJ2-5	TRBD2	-	CASTSGRQETQYF	TGTGCCAGCACTAGCGGGAGACAAGAGACCCAGTACTTC
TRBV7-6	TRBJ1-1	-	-	CASSLSGRVDTEAFF	TGTGCCAGCAGCTTATCAGGGCGGGTTGACACTGAAGCTTTCTTT
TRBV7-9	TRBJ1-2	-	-	CASSFETYGYTF	TGTGCCAGCAGCTTCGAAACCTATGGCTACACCTTC
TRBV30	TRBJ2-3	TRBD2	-	CAWALAGTTDTQYF	TGTGCCTGGGCACTAGCGGGAACCACAGATACGCAGTATTTT
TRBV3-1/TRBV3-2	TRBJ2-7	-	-	CASSQVDGGHFEQYF	TGTGCCAGCAGCCAAGTTGACGGGGGGCACTTCGAGCAGTACTTC
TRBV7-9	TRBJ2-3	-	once	CASSLKGMGSKRGTDTQYF	TGTGCCAGCAGCTTAAAGGGGATGGGCTCGAAGCGGGGCACAGATACGCAGTATTTT
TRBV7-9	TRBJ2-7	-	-	CASSLTSPGDEQYF	TGTGCCAGCAGCTTAACTAGCCCGGGGGACGAGCAGTACTTC
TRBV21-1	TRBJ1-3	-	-	CASSTRGGAAGNTIYF	TGTGCCAGCAGCACCAGAGGGGGTGCGGCTGGAAACACCATATATTTT
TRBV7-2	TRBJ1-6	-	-	CASSLALGSPLHF	TGTGCCAGCAGCTTGGCCCTAGGTTCACCCCTCCACTTT